This T cell receptor beta chain comes out of a study of shared clonotypes between healthy human individuals. The CDR3 is 16 amino acids. Germline V lookup: CDR1 SGHAT, CDR2 FQNNGV. Unmatched junction bases numbered 11, after V lost 3 bases and J lost 5 bases. Of note for this clone: As yet, its antigen is unknown.

Naive CD8 cells were CD45RO-negative, positively selected for CCR7, excluding terminally differentiated effector memory CD45RA+ cells. Several immunoSEQ 96-well plates shared each subset's DNA, each plate a replicate. In the source study's methods: Owing to the provision of junction-only sequences devoid of quality scores by immunoSEQ, filtering differed. Clones were sequenced by immunoSEQ multiplex PCR, and TCRdb holds only the in-frame ones, with some missing. Clonal size and the V and J genes are those of that table, whereas D and trimming came from the DNA. Of about 2.1 million clones detected, 90% to 95% appear once; the ten largest clones hold 1.5% to 2%. Overall study results and limits: The study generally estimated greater richness for naive than memory subsets.

The V gene is TRBV11-2, the J gene TRBJ2-3; 7 positions agree with TRBD1. The source is a man aged 18-30 years in good health. Some clones in this sample may be carry-over from other donors' samples. The material sequenced was naive CD8+ T cells from PBMCs. CDR3 in amino acids: CASSFYDRDRKDTQYF. The CDR3 coding sequence is TGTGCCAGCAGCTTTTACGACAGGGATAGAAAAGATACGCAGTATTTT.